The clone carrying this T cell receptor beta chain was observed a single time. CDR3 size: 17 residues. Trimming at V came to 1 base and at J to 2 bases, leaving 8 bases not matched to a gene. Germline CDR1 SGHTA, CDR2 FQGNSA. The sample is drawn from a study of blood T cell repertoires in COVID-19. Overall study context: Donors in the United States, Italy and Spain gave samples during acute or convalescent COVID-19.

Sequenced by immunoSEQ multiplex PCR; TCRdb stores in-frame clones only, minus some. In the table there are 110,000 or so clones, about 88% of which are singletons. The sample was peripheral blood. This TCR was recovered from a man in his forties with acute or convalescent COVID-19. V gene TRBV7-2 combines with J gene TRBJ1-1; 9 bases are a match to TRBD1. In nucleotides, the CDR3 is TGTGCCAGCAGCTTAGAGGGGGTGACAGGGGGTAACACTGAAGCTTTCTTT. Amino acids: CASSLEGVTGGNTEAFF.